This passage covers 29 T cell receptor beta chains from one sample sequenced in a study of blood T cell repertoires in COVID-19. Assay used: immunoSEQ multiplex PCR; TCRdb lists only in-frame clones, some missing. The data show around 200,000 clones, 80% to 90% seen once. Sequencing used peripheral blood. All receptors derive from a woman of 80 years or more with active or convalescent COVID-19.

The V call is TRBV5-6, the J call TRBJ2-7; TRBD2 aligns across 8 bases. Per germline, CDR1 SGHDT and CDR2 YYEEEE. The junction had 6 bases not matched to a gene; V was cut back by 4 bases and J by 0 bases. The CDR3 loop spans 15 amino acids. CDR3 sequence (DNA): TGTGCCAGCAGCGTTTCCGGGACTAGCTCCTACGAGCAGTACTTC. Its translation: CASSVSGTSSYEQYF.

This sequence joins TRBV28 and TRBJ2-2, with D perhaps TRBD1 (6 bases). The ends were cut back, 4 bases at V and 2 bases at J, with 8 bases in the middle. Looked up from germline, CDR1 is MDHEN and CDR2 is SYDVKM. The CDR3 length is 14 residues. The CDR3 DNA sequence: TGTGCCAGCAGTTCGACAGGAAACACCGGGGAGCTGTTTTTT. This sequence encodes CASSSTGNTGELFF. Combining the CDR3 with reference TRBV28 and TRBJ2-2 gives the whole variable domain DVKVTQSSRYLVKRTGEKVFLECVQDMDHENMFWYRQDPGLGLRLIYFSYDVKMKEKGDIPEGYSVSREKKERFSLILESASTNQTSMYLCASSSTGNTGELFFGEGSRLTVL.

The chain joins TRBV5-1 to TRBJ2-7; possibly TRBD1 for D (6 bases). Trimming took 2 bases from V and 3 from J, leaving 12 bases between them. The CDR3 is made up of 14 amino acids. Per the germline V gene, CDR1 is SGHRS and CDR2 is YFSETQ. CDR3 in amino acids: CASSFISQGYEQYF. CDR3 coding DNA: TGCGCCAGCAGCTTTATTTCACAGGGCTACGAGCAGTACTTC.

The chain uses TRBV25-1 and TRBJ1-1; 7 bases are a match to TRBD1. V gave up 4 bases and J gave up 10 bases; unmatched junction bases: 12. The CDR3 sequence is 14 residues long. Per the germline V gene, CDR1 is MGHDK and CDR2 is SYGVNS. CDR3 sequence: CASSGLDRAPRAFF. The CDR3 coding sequence is TGTGCCAGCAGTGGCCTCGACAGGGCCCCCAGAGCTTTCTTT. The variable domain in full, completed from reference TRBV25-1 and TRBJ1-1, reads EADIYQTPRYLVIGTGKKITLECSQTMGHDKMYWYQQDPGMELHLIHYSYGVNSTEKGDLSSESTVSRIRTEHFPLTLESARPSHTSQYLCASSGLDRAPRAFFGQGTRLTVV.

V and J are TRBV2 and TRBJ2-3; D is undetermined. Germline V gene sequence: CDR1 SNHLY, CDR2 FYNNEI. V was clipped by 7 bases and J by 1 base, with 12 bases between them. CDR3 size: 14 residues. The CDR3 here is CASMVVQGTDTQYF. The CDR3 nucleotides are TGTGCCAGCATGGTAGTTCAGGGCACAGATACGCAGTATTTT.

The chain carries TRBV5-4 and TRBJ1-2; 10 bases fit TRBD1. This CDR3 has 17 residues. Germline CDR1 and CDR2: SGHNT and YYREEE (reference sequence). With V trimmed by 0 bases and J by 1 base, 6 bases remained unmatched. The CDR3 DNA reads TGTGCCAGCAGCTTGGGGACGAGGACAGGGGGTAACTATGGCTACACCTTC. Translating gives CASSLGTRTGGNYGYTF.

The rearrangement joins TRBV24-1 to TRBJ2-6; a possible D gene is TRBD1 (5 bases). V was cut by 3 bases and J by 0 bases, with 8 bases left in between. The length of the CDR3 is 16 residues. Germline V gene lookup returns CDR1 KGHDR and CDR2 SFDVKD. CDR3: CATSDPGISGANVLTF. CDR3 DNA: TGTGCCACCAGTGATCCAGGGATCTCTGGGGCCAACGTCCTGACTTTC.

This chain connects TRBV21-1 to TRBJ1-3. TRBV21-1 corresponds to a pseudogene. The CDR3 sequence is 16 residues long. CDR3 sequence (DNA): TGTGCCAGCAGCAAAGGGGCGAGGGACTCTGGAAACACCATATATTTT. This translates into CASSKGARDSGNTIYF.

This sequence joins TRBV18 and TRBJ1-2; 10 bases agree with TRBD1. CDR1 and CDR2 from the germline V gene are KGHSH and LQKENI. This CDR3 spans 14 amino acids. The V segment lost 3 bases and the J segment 6 bases; nucleotides outside the gene matches: 4. CDR3 loop: CASSPTGTGDGYTF. The CDR3 DNA sequence: TGTGCCAGCTCACCGACCGGGACAGGGGATGGCTACACCTTC.

This chain links TRBV7-3 with TRBJ2-3; the match to TRBD1 covers 10 bases. CDR3 length: 16 amino acids. Looked up from germline, CDR1 is SGHTA and CDR2 is FQGTGA. After removal of 2 bases from V and 6 bases from J, the junction contained 8 bases not matched to a gene. CDR3 sequence: CASSLARDRGSDTQYF. Here the CDR3 DNA reads TGTGCCAGCAGCTTAGCCCGGGACAGGGGTAGTGATACGCAGTATTTT.

The V call is TRBV15, the J call TRBJ1-1; TRBD1 agrees at 9 bases. The germline CDR1 and CDR2 sequences are LNHNV and YYDKDF (reference sequence). The length of the CDR3 is 16 residues. The V and J ends lost 1 base and 1 base, in that order; junction bases with no gene match: 4. CDR3 bases: TGTGCCACCAGCAGAGCTAGGGGACAGGGGAACACTGAAGCTTTCTTT. It yields the protein CATSRARGQGNTEAFF.

The rearrangement joins TRBV20-1 to TRBJ2-5; weak D call: TRBD1 (5 bases). Per germline, CDR1 DFQATT and CDR2 SNEGSKA (reference sequence). This CDR3 region has 11 residues. V was pared by 5 bases and J by 2 bases, with 6 bases between. CDR3 coding DNA: TGCAGTGCTCAGGGTCAAGAGACCCAGTACTTC. Translation: CSAQGQETQYF.

The V gene is TRBV7-2, the J gene TRBJ2-3; 8 bases are a match to TRBD2. Germline loops: CDR1 SGHTA, CDR2 FQGNSA. This CDR3 comprises 15 residues. The V gene end was trimmed by 4 bases and the J gene end by 0 bases; junction bases not matched to a gene: 3. This CDR3 is CASSSWTSSTDTQYF. CDR3 in DNA: TGTGCCAGCAGCTCGTGGACTAGCAGCACAGATACGCAGTATTTT.

The V and J genes are TRBV5-1 and TRBJ2-1, with TRBD2 matching 9 bases. Trimming at V came to 1 base and at J to 3 bases, leaving 5 bases not matched to a gene. The CDR3 totals 16 residues. Per the germline V gene, CDR1 is SGHRS and CDR2 is YFSETQ. CDR3 nucleotides: TGCGCCAGCAGCTTGCGGGCGGGAGGGAACTACAATGAGCAGTTCTTC. As protein: CASSLRAGGNYNEQFF. Drawing the rest from reference TRBV5-1 and TRBJ2-1, the complete variable domain is KAGVTQTPRYLIKTRGQQVTLSCSPISGHRSVSWYQQTPGQGLQFLFEYFSETQRNKGNFPGRFSGRQFSNSRSEMNVSTLELGDSALYLCASSLRAGGNYNEQFFGPGTRLTVL.

The chain carries TRBV30 and TRBJ2-3; D unresolved. The CDR3 spans 11 residues. The germline V gene has CDR1 GTSNPN and CDR2 SVGIG (reference sequence). V dropped 4 bases and J dropped 2 bases, with 4 bases sitting between them. DNA of the CDR3: TGTGCCTGGACCTCCACAGATACGCAGTATTTT. As protein: CAWTSTDTQYF.

The rearrangement links TRBV28 to TRBJ1-5; D perhaps matches TRBD1 (6 bases). The CDR3 consists of 17 residues. The V end lost 4 bases, the J end lost 7 bases, and 23 bases lay between the germline ends. Germline V gives CDR1 MDHEN, CDR2 SYDVKM. CDR3 region: CASSSNSVGGPRQPQHF. The CDR3 DNA sequence: TGTGCCAGCAGTTCGAATTCGGTAGGGGGTCCAAGACAGCCCCAGCATTTT.

V usage is TRBV7-2 and J usage is TRBJ2-5, with TRBD1 as a possible D gene (5 bases). The CDR3 sequence is 14 residues long. Deletions cut 3 bases from V and 5 bases from J, with 13 bases between. CDR1 and CDR2 from the germline V gene are SGHTA and FQGNSA. In DNA, the CDR3 is TGTGCCAGCAGCTTCAGAAGGGGATGGGAGACCCAGTACTTC. It translates to CASSFRRGWETQYF. Drawing the rest from reference TRBV7-2 and TRBJ2-5, the complete variable domain is GAGVSQSPSNKVTEKGKDVELRCDPISGHTALYWYRQSLGQGLEFLIYFQGNSAPDKSGLPSDRFSAERTGGSVSTLTIQRTQQEDSAVYLCASSFRRGWETQYFGPGTRLLVL.

V gene TRBV30 combines with J gene TRBJ1-6, with D possibly TRBD1 on 5 matching bases. This CDR3 is 13 amino acids long. The V end lost 2 bases, the J end lost 7 bases, and 9 bases lay between the germline ends. The V gene's germline CDR1 is GTSNPN and CDR2 SVGIG (reference sequence). As DNA, the CDR3 is TGTGCCTGGAGTCCAGGGAAGAATTCACCCCTCCACTTT. The encoded protein is CAWSPGKNSPLHF.

This sequence joins TRBV12-3 or TRBV12-4 and TRBJ2-1; the D is unclear. V gave up 5 bases and J gave up 4 bases, with 9 bases separating them. The CDR3 length is 13 residues. CDR3 protein: CASSRDTYNEQFF. The CDR3 DNA reads as TGTGCCAGCAGTAGAGACACGTACAATGAGCAGTTCTTC.

The genes are TRBV6-2 or TRBV6-3 and TRBJ1-1; D may be TRBD1 (5 bases). The V end lost 6 bases, the J end lost 6 bases, and 11 bases lay between the germline ends. The length of the CDR3 is 12 residues. The V gene's germline CDR1 is MNHEY and CDR2 SVGEGT. The CDR3 DNA follows: TGTGCCAGCAGCAAGACAGTCTCTGAAGCTTTCTTT. This sequence encodes CASSKTVSEAFF.

The gene calls are TRBV5-1 and TRBJ1-1; 9 positions match TRBD1. Germline CDR1 reads SGHRS; CDR2 reads YFSETQ. After removal of 4 bases from V and 6 bases from J, the junction contained 4 bases not matched to a gene. The CDR3 sequence is 13 residues long. CDR3 sequence: CASSRDREAEAFF. The CDR3 DNA sequence: TGCGCCAGCAGCCGGGACAGGGAGGCTGAAGCTTTCTTT.

The gene calls are TRBV13 and TRBJ2-3, with unresolved D. Between the trimmed V and J ends, which lost 1 base and 6 bases, there was a span of 11 bases. The CDR3 covers 14 residues. Germline V gene data show CDR1 as PRHDT and CDR2 as FYEKMQ (reference sequence). The chain's CDR3 is CASSLALSSDTQYF. As DNA, the CDR3 is TGTGCCAGCAGCTTAGCTCTTTCCTCGGATACGCAGTATTTT.

The J gene is TRBJ1-2, the V gene TRBV7-3, with 8 bases that match TRBD1. V was clipped by 4 bases and J by 9 bases; unmatched bases: 4. Per the germline V gene, CDR1 is SGHTA and CDR2 is FQGTGA. The CDR3 has 12 amino acids. The CDR3 protein is CASSSRQGSYTF. The CDR3 bases are TGTGCCAGCAGCTCACGACAGGGGAGCTACACCTTC.

The chain uses TRBV28 and TRBJ1-1; D is uncertain. Germline V gives CDR1 MDHEN, CDR2 SYDVKM. Trimming took off 6 bases at V and 1 base at J, with 12 bases between the two ends. CDR3 size: 14 residues. In DNA, the CDR3 is TGTGCCAGCAGGATTCACCCCGGGAACACTGAAGCTTTCTTT. Protein: CASRIHPGNTEAFF.

This clone was observed a single time. This chain connects TRBV6-5 to TRBJ1-6; TRBD1 might be the D (6 bases). CDR1 and CDR2 from the germline V gene are MNHEY and SVGAGI. Trimming took 7 bases from V and 7 from J, leaving 11 bases between them. This CDR3 is 13 amino acids long. The CDR3 protein is CASNGQKNSPLHF. DNA of the CDR3: TGTGCCAGCAACGGACAGAAGAATTCACCCCTCCACTTT.

The V call is TRBV9, the J call TRBJ2-5, with 13 bases that match TRBD2. Germline values: CDR1 SGDLS, CDR2 YYNGEE. V dropped 3 bases and J dropped 4; count of bases not matched to a gene: 12. This CDR3 is 18 amino acids long. The CDR3 loop is CASSGTSGGLTGGETQYF. The CDR3 DNA reads as TGTGCCAGCAGCGGGACTAGCGGGGGCCTAACCGGAGGAGAGACCCAGTACTTC. The variable domain in full, with the rest retrieved from reference TRBV9 and TRBJ2-5, is DSGVTQTPKHLITATGQRVTLRCSPRSGDLSVYWYQQSLDQGLQFLIQYYNGEERAKGNILERFSAQQFPDLHSELNLSSLELGDSALYFCASSGTSGGLTGGETQYFGPGTRLLVL.

The rearrangement uses TRBV18 and TRBJ1-5; 9 bases agree with TRBD1. V lost 3 bases and J lost 5; bases outside the gene matches: 2. Germline V gene lookup returns CDR1 KGHSH and CDR2 LQKENI. CDR3 length: 14 amino acids. CDR3 nucleotide sequence: TGTGCCAGCTCACCGGGACAGGGATATCAGCCCCAGCATTTT. Its translation is CASSPGQGYQPQHF.

The chain is built from TRBV7-8 and TRBJ2-1; TRBD2 matches 14 bases. The CDR3 contains 15 residues. V was pared by 9 bases and J by 3 bases, with 4 bases of the junction left unmatched. The germline CDR1 and CDR2 sequences are SGHVS and FQNEAQ. CDR3 coding DNA: TGTGCCAGTCAAGGACTAGCGGGGGGCTACAATGAGCAGTTCTTC. It yields the protein CASQGLAGGYNEQFF.

This sequence joins TRBV19 and TRBJ2-1, with D possibly matching TRBD2 (7 bases). The V and J ends lost 6 bases and 6 bases respectively, with 15 bases between them. CDR1 is LNHDA, CDR2 SQIVND, per germline (reference sequence). The CDR3 length is 14 residues. DNA of the CDR3: TGTGCCAGTAGGGGGAGGGGGAAGGTCAATGAGCAGTTCTTC. Encoded protein: CASRGRGKVNEQFF. The full variable domain, its missing parts supplied by reference TRBV19 and TRBJ2-1, is DGGITQSPKYLFRKEGQNVTLSCEQNLNHDAMYWYRQDPGQGLRLIYYSQIVNDFQKGDIAEGYSVSREKKESFPLTVTSAQKNPTAFYLCASRGRGKVNEQFFGPGTRLTVL.